This T cell receptor (beta chain) originates from a study of cytomegalovirus exposure and HLA in healthy donors. The count of this clone is one. The germline CDR1 and CDR2 sequences are MNHEY and SMNVEV (reference sequence). This CDR3 contains 15 residues. Unmatched junction bases numbered 5, after V lost 4 bases and J lost 4 bases. Some clones are missing from TCRdb's copy, which holds only in-frame ones; the method was immunoSEQ multiplex PCR. There are about 330,000 clones in the sample; around 86% occur only once, and 0.7% to 0.85% lies in the top ten. Sequenced sample: PBMCs. The receptor was derived from a young woman in good health and CMV-seronegative. The V and J genes are TRBV27 and TRBJ2-2, with 8 bases aligning to TRBD1. In DNA form, the CDR3 reads TGTGCCAGCAGTTACCAGGGGGCAAGCACCGGGGAGCTGTTTTTT. Protein: CASSYQGASTGELFF.